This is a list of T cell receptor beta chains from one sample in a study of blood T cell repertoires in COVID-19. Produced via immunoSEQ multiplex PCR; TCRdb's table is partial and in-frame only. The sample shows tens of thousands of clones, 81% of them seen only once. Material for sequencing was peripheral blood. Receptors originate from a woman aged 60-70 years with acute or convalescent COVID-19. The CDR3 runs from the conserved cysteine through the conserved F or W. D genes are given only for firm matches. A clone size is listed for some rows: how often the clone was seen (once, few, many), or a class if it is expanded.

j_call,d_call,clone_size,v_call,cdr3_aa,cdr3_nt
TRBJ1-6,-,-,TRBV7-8,CASRLTGNSPLHF,TGTGCCAGCAGATTGACTGGGAATTCACCCCTCCACTTT
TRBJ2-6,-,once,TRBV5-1,CASSLDSFSGANVLTF,TGCGCCAGCAGCCTGGACAGTTTCTCTGGGGCCAACGTCCTGACTTTC
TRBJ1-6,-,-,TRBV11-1,CASSFQGYSPLHF,TGTGCCAGCAGCTTCCAGGGGTATTCACCCCTCCACTTT
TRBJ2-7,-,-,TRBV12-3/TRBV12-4,CASSSQAYYEQYF,TGTGCCAGCAGCTCCCAAGCCTACTACGAGCAGTACTTC
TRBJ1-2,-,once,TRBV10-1,CASSIDRIYGYTF,TGCGCCAGCAGCATTGACAGGATCTATGGCTACACCTTC
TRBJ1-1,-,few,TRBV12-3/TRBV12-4,CASSFSMNTEAFF,TGTGCCAGCAGTTTTTCCATGAACACTGAAGCTTTCTTT
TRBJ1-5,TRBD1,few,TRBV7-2,CASSSGQGRQPQHF,TGTGCCAGCAGCTCGGGACAGGGAAGACAGCCCCAGCATTTT
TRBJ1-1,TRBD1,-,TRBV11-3,CASSFSGQGGTEAFF,TGTGCCAGCAGCTTTTCTGGACAGGGGGGGACTGAAGCTTTCTTT
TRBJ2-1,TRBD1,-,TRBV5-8,CASSPTGYEQFF,TGTGCCAGCAGCCCGACAGGGTATGAGCAGTTCTTC
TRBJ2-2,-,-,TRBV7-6,CASSLGVGSQDGELFF,TGTGCCAGCAGCTTAGGAGTCGGCTCCCAGGACGGGGAGCTGTTTTTT
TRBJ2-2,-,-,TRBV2,CASSDDGHNTGELFF,TGTGCCAGCAGTGACGATGGACACAACACCGGGGAGCTGTTTTTT
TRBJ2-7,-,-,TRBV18,CASSLEFYEQYF,TGTGCCAGCTCACTTGAGTTCTACGAGCAGTACTTC
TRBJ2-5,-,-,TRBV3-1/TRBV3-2,CASSQDADRKETQYF,TGTGCCAGCAGCCAAGACGCAGACAGAAAAGAGACCCAGTACTTC
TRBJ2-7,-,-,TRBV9,CASSVADGRGYEQYF,TGTGCCAGCAGCGTGGCCGATGGTAGGGGGTACGAGCAGTACTTC
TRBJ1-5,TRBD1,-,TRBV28,CASSLGQGGQPQHF,TGTGCCAGCAGTTTAGGGCAGGGGGGCCAGCCCCAGCATTTT
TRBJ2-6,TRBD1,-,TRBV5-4,CASSPTGGTSGANVLTF,TGTGCCAGCAGCCCGACAGGGGGAACCTCTGGGGCCAACGTCCTGACTTTC
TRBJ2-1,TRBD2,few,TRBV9,CASSAGLAVYNEQFF,TGTGCCAGCAGCGCGGGACTAGCGGTCTACAATGAGCAGTTCTTC
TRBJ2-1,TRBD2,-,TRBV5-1,CASSLVPPGLAGAISYNEQFF,TGCGCCAGCAGCTTGGTCCCCCCCGGTCTAGCGGGAGCCATCTCCTACAATGAGCAGTTCTTC
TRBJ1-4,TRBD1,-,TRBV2,CASQRDRTATNEKLFF,TGTGCCAGCCAACGGGACAGGACCGCAACTAATGAAAAACTGTTTTTT
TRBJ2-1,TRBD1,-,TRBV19,CASSDRGLRSGGFYNEQFF,TGTGCCAGTAGTGACAGGGGATTGCGGTCAGGAGGTTTCTACAATGAGCAGTTCTTC
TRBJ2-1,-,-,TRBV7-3,CASSSEGNEQFF,TGTGCCAGCAGCTCCGAGGGAAATGAGCAGTTCTTC
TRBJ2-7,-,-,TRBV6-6,CASSEGHSYEQYF,TGTGCCAGCAGTGAGGGCCACTCCTACGAGCAGTACTTC
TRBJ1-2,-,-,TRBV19,CASSIGRPVYGYTF,TGTGCCAGTAGTATAGGCCGCCCGGTCTATGGCTACACCTTC
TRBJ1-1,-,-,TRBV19,CASSTRGGGSNTEAFF,TGTGCCAGTAGTACGCGGGGAGGAGGAAGTAACACTGAAGCTTTCTTT
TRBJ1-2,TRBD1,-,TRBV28,CASRNRQGARGYTF,TGTGCCAGCAGAAATCGACAGGGGGCGCGAGGCTACACCTTC
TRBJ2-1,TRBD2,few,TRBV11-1,CASSLVRLAGVGEQFF,TGTGCCAGCAGCTTAGTTCGGCTAGCGGGGGTTGGTGAGCAGTTCTTC
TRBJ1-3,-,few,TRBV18,CASSLSQGFGNTIYF,TGTGCCAGCTCACTTTCTCAGGGATTTGGAAACACCATATATTTT
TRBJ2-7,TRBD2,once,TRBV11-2,CASVVSPTSGRPQYF,TGTGCCAGCGTCGTGTCCCCGACTAGCGGGAGGCCCCAGTACTTC
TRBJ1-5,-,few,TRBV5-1,CASSPGGSNQPQHF,TGCGCCAGCAGCCCCGGTGGTAGCAATCAGCCCCAGCATTTT
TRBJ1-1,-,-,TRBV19,CASSPHAMNTEAFF,TGTGCCAGTAGTCCACACGCCATGAACACTGAAGCTTTCTTT
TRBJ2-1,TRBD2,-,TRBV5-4,CASSLSLAGASEQFF,TGTGCCAGCAGCTTGAGCCTAGCGGGGGCCTCTGAGCAGTTCTTC
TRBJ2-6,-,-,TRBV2,CASTGHLSGANVLTF,TGTGCCAGCACTGGACATCTCTCTGGGGCCAACGTCCTGACTTTC
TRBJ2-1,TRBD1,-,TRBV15,CATSRGGTGRHNEQFF,TGTGCCACCAGCAGAGGGGGGACAGGGAGGCACAATGAGCAGTTCTTC
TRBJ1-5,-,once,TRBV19,CASSIQGGGQPQHF,TGTGCCAGTAGTATCCAAGGGGGTGGTCAGCCCCAGCATTTT
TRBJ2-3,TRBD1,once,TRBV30,CAWGTGGTDTQYF,TGTGCCTGGGGGACAGGGGGAACAGATACGCAGTATTTT
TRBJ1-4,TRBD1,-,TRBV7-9,CASSWRQGDNEKLFF,TGTGCCAGCAGCTGGAGACAGGGCGACAATGAAAAACTGTTTTTT
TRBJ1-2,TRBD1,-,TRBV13,CASSLGDRGRNGYTF,TGTGCCAGCAGCTTAGGCGACAGGGGGCGCAATGGCTACACCTTC
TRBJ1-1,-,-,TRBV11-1,CASSLGDKNTEAFF,TGTGCCAGCAGCTTGGGCGACAAGAACACTGAAGCTTTCTTT
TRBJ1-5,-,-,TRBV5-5,CASSERRQGGQPQHF,TGTGCCAGCAGCGAACGAAGGCAGGGCGGTCAGCCCCAGCATTTT
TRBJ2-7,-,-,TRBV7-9,CASSLEGGAVYEQYF,TGTGCCAGCAGCTTAGAAGGGGGGGCCGTATACGAGCAGTACTTC
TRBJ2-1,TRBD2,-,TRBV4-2,CASSQATSGRENEQFF,TGTGCCAGCAGCCAAGCCACTAGCGGGAGGGAAAATGAGCAGTTCTTC
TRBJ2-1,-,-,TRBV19,CASSGGTRANEQFF,TGTGCCAGTAGTGGGGGGACCCGGGCCAATGAGCAGTTCTTC
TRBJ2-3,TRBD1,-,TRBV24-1,CATSDPGQGRGDTQYF,TGTGCCACCAGTGACCCGGGACAGGGAAGAGGAGATACGCAGTATTTT
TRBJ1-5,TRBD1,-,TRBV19,CASSIAHWDSSPQHF,TGTGCCAGTAGTATAGCTCACTGGGACAGCAGCCCCCAGCATTTT
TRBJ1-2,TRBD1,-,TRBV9,CASSEQGSYGYTF,TGTGCCAGCAGCGAACAGGGGTCCTATGGCTACACCTTC
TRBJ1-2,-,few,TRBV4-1,CASSQVEGNYGYTF,TGCGCCAGCAGCCAAGTAGAGGGAAACTATGGCTACACCTTC
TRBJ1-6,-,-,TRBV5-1,CASSALLGADNSPLHF,TGCGCCAGCAGCGCCCTCCTGGGAGCGGATAATTCACCCCTCCACTTT
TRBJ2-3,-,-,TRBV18,CASSPAGAGDTQYF,TGTGCCAGCTCACCGGCAGGGGCAGGAGATACGCAGTATTTT
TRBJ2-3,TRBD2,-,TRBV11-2,CASSFAGGSDTQYF,TGTGCCAGCAGCTTTGCGGGAGGCTCAGATACGCAGTATTTT
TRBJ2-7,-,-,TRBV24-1,CATSDSQGEDRAYEQYF,TGTGCCACCAGTGATTCCCAAGGGGAGGATAGGGCCTACGAGCAGTACTTC
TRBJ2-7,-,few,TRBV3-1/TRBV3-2,CASSPTERVFTYEQYF,TGTGCCAGCAGCCCCACCGAGAGGGTCTTTACCTACGAGCAGTACTTC
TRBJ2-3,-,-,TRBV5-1,CASRSDRKASTDTQYF,TGCGCCAGCAGATCTGACAGGAAGGCTAGCACAGATACGCAGTATTTT
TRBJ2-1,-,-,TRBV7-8,CASSRTLHNEQFF,TGTGCCAGCAGCCGGACTCTCCACAATGAGCAGTTCTTC
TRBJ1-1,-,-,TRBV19,CASSILWGSNMNTEAFF,TGTGCCAGTAGTATACTCTGGGGCAGTAACATGAACACTGAAGCTTTCTTT
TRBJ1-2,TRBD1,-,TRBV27,CASSLHRQGGYTF,TGTGCCAGCAGTTTACATCGACAGGGCGGCTACACCTTC
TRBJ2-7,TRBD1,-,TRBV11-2,CASSIRDRITYEQYF,TGTGCCAGCAGCATCAGGGACAGGATAACCTACGAGCAGTACTTC
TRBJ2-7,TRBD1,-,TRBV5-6,CASTGRQGRLTYF,TGTGCCAGCACGGGGAGACAGGGAAGGTTAACTTACTTC
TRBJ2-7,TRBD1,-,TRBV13,CASSLGTGGLWYEQYF,TGTGCCAGCAGCTTGGGGACAGGGGGGCTCTGGTACGAGCAGTACTTC
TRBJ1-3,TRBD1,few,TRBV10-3,CAISDPGQFSGNTIYF,TGTGCCATCAGTGATCCGGGACAGTTTTCTGGAAACACCATATATTTT
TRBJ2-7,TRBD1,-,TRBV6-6,CASKVDRGREQYF,TGTGCCAGCAAAGTGGACAGGGGACGCGAGCAGTACTTC